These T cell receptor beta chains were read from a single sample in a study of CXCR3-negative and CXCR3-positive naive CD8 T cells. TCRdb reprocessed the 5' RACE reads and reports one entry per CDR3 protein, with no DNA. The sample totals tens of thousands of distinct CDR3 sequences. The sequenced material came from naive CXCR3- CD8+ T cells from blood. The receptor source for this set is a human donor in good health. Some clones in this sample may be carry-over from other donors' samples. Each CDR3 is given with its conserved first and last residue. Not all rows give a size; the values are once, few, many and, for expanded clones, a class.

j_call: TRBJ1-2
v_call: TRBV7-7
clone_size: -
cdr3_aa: CASSSHGTALPGYGYTF

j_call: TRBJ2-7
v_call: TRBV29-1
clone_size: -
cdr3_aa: CSGRDVSYEQYF

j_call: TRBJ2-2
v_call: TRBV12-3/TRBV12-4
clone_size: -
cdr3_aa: CASTREGAGGELFF

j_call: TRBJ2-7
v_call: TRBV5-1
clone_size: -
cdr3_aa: CASSLGGESHEQYF

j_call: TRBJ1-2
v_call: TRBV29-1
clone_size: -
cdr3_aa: CSVPVSDRENGYTF

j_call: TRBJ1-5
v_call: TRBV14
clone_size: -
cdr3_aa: CASSQDRGGPFNQPQHF

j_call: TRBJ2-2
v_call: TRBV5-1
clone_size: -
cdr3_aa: CASSGTGLNTGELFF

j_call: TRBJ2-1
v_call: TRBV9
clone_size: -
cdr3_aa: CASSVSTGYNEQFF

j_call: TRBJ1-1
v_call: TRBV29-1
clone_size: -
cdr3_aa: CSVGPGTLNTEAFF

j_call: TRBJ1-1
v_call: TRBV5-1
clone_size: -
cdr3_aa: CASSLSGTEAFF

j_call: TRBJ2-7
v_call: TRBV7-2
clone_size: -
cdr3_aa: CASSFTDVVYEQYF

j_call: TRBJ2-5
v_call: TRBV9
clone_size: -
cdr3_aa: CASSVWGSREETQYF

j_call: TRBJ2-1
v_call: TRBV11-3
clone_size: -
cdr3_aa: CASSDRGPYNEQFF

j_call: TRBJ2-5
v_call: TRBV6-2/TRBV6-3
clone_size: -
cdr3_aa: CASSPTSGGYVGQETQYF

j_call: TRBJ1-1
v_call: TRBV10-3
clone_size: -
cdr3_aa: CAISEDSPMNTEAFF

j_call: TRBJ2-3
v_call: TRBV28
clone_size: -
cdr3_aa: CASSTLDTDTQYF

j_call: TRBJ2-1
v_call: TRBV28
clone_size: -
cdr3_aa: CASSLMGDEQFF

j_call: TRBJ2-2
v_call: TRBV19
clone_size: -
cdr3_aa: CASRLAGEVGELFF

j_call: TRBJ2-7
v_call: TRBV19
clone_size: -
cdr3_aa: CASSIISSAEQYF

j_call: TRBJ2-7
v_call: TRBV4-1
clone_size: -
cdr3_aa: CASSQEYAKYEQYF

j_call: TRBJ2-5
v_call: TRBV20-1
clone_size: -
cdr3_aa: CSARPGNQETQYF

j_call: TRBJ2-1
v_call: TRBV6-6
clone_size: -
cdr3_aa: CASSYSRDEQFF

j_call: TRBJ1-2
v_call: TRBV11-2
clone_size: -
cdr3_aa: CASSLGVGNYGYTF

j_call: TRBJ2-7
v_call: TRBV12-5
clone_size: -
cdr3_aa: CASGSTGLSYEQYF

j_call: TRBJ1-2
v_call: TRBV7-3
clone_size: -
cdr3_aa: CASSLKAGTVYGYTF

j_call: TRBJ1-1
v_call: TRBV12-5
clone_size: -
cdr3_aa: CASGWSENTEAFF

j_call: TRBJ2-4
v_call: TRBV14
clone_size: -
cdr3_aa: CASSPTSTLAKNIQYF

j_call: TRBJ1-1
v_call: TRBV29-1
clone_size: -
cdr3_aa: CSVLGIGPEAFF

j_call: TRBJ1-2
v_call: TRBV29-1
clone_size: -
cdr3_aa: CSVVAGAIGGYTF

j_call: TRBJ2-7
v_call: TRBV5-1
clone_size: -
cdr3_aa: CASSKTSGDYEQYF

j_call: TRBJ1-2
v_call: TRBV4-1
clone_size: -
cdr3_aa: CASSQESEVFPSYGYTF

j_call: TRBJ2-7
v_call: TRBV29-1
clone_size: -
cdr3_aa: CSVEGQASYEQYF

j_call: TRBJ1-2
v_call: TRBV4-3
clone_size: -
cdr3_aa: CASSRGSGYTF

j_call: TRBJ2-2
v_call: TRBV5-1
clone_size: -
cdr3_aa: CASSLVQGNTGELFF

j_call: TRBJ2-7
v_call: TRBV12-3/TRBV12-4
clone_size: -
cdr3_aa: CASSLIVGIEQYF

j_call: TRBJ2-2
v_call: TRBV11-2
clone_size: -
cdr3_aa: CASSLENVLTGELFF

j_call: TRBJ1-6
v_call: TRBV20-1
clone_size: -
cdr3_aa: CSESDREGSPLHF

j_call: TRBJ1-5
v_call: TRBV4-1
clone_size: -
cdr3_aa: CASSQDPGTGGHQPQHF

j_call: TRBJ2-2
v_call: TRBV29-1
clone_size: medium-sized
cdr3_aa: CSVEDRGSGGELFF